The 20 T cell receptor beta chains below all came from one sample that was sequenced in a study of T cell responses to AZD1222 COVID-19 vaccine. Repertoires were generated with immunoSEQ multiplex PCR, while TCRdb's copy carries only in-frame clones and drops some. The sample shows roughly 85,000 clones, about 90% of them seen only once. The source material was peripheral blood, sampled on day 0 of AZD1222 vaccination. These receptors were taken from an adult in good health.

This rearrangement joins TRBV9 to TRBJ1-5, with TRBD1 as a possible D gene (5 bases). Trimming took 4 bases from V and 4 from J, leaving 12 bases between them. This CDR3 spans 14 amino acids. Per the germline V gene, CDR1 is SGDLS and CDR2 is YYNGEE. As DNA, the CDR3 is TGTGCCAGCAGCCTGATGGGGGGAAATCAGCCCCAGCATTTT. Amino acid sequence: CASSLMGGNQPQHF.

A single count supports this clone. The rearrangement uses TRBV5-1 and TRBJ1-4, with 11 positions matching TRBD1. J lost 7 bases, V lost 5 bases, and 7 bases had no gene match. The germline V gene has CDR1 SGHRS and CDR2 YFSETQ. The CDR3 runs 15 residues. For the CDR3, the DNA is TGCGCCAGCAGATCCCGGGGGACAGGGGGTGAAAAACTGTTTTTT. Protein sequence: CASRSRGTGGEKLFF.

This clone came up once. The J gene is TRBJ2-2, the V gene TRBV19, with 8 bases matching TRBD1. The CDR3 has 16 residues. Trimming at V came to 5 bases and at J to 0 bases, leaving 5 bases not matched to a gene. The germline V gene encodes CDR1 LNHDA and CDR2 SQIVND (reference sequence). CDR3 amino acids: CASSVTGGANTGELFF. The DNA of the CDR3 is TGTGCCAGTAGTGTCACAGGGGGTGCGAACACCGGGGAGCTGTTTTTT.

This clone has only one observation. The V call is TRBV15, the J call TRBJ1-1, with TRBD1 matching 9 bases. J lost 13 bases, V lost 5 bases, and 11 bases had no gene match. The CDR3 length is 13 residues. The germline gives CDR1 LNHNV, CDR2 YYDKDF (reference sequence). The CDR3 region has the DNA TGTGCCACCAGCGCAGGACAGGGGCGCTCTTATTTCTTT. As protein: CATSAGQGRSYFF.

V and J are TRBV28 and TRBJ1-5; tentative D call: TRBD1 (5 bases). The germline CDR1 and CDR2 sequences are MDHEN and SYDVKM. The CDR3 has 13 amino acids. Trimming removed 6 bases from V and 1 base from J, with 7 bases in between. The CDR3 nucleotides are TGTGCCAGCAGGGGGGAGAGCAATCAGCCCCAGCATTTT. It yields the protein CASRGESNQPQHF.

The rearrangement uses TRBV3-1 (or the pseudogene TRBV3-2) and TRBJ1-1; TRBD1 aligns across 8 bases. The trim removed 1 base at V and 3 bases at J, leaving 4 bases unmatched. The length of the CDR3 is 15 residues. Per the germline V gene, CDR1 is LGHDT and CDR2 is YNNKEL (reference sequence). This chain's CDR3 is CASSQGQGRDTEAFF. DNA of the CDR3: TGTGCCAGCAGCCAAGGACAGGGGAGGGACACTGAAGCTTTCTTT.

This clone was detected a few times. The V and J genes are TRBV6-4 and TRBJ1-2, with 10 bases aligning to TRBD1. V dropped 0 bases and J dropped 7; count of bases not matched to a gene: 8. The CDR3 runs 16 residues. Per the germline V gene, CDR1 is MRHNA and CDR2 is SNTAGT. Here the CDR3 DNA reads TGTGCCAGCAGTGACTCGACCTCGGGACAGGGGTTTGGCTACACCTTC. Translated: CASSDSTSGQGFGYTF.

This clone was observed a handful of times. V and J are TRBV10-3 and TRBJ2-2; D is perhaps TRBD1 (5 bases). The CDR3 covers 14 residues. V was pared by 4 bases and J by 1 base, with 7 bases between. Germline V CDR1 and CDR2: ENHRY, SYGVKD. The CDR3 DNA reads as TGTGCCATCAGTGGGACACGGAACACCGGGGAGCTGTTTTTT. Its translation: CAISGTRNTGELFF.

This clone was picked up a small number of times. The chain recombines TRBV27 with TRBJ2-7, with 8 bases lining up with TRBD2. In germline, CDR1 is MNHEY, CDR2 SMNVEV (reference sequence). After removal of 5 bases from V and 3 bases from J, the junction contained 3 bases not matched to a gene. The CDR3 runs to 13 residues. DNA of the CDR3: TGTGCCAGCAGTCCCGGGGGGGGCTACGAGCAGTACTTC. Protein: CASSPGGGYEQYF.

V gene TRBV29-1 combines with J gene TRBJ1-2; D not resolved. The V end was cut by 4 bases, the J end by 6 bases, with 9 bases between. The CDR3 is made up of 11 amino acids. The V gene's germline CDR1 is SQVTM and CDR2 ANQGSEA. The CDR3 region is CSVGRWDGYTF. The CDR3 nucleotides read TGCAGCGTTGGGAGGTGGGATGGCTACACCTTC.

The V gene is TRBV27, the J gene TRBJ1-6; D not resolved. The germline gives CDR1 MNHEY, CDR2 SMNVEV (reference sequence). The CDR3 is 14 amino acids. Trimming pared 10 bases from V and 4 bases from J, leaving 14 bases between. The CDR3 DNA reads TGTGCCACCAACAGTCGAGGATATAATTCACCCCTCCACTTT. It yields the protein CATNSRGYNSPLHF.

This clone was seen once. The chain links TRBV28 to TRBJ1-3; D might be TRBD1 (5 bases). CDR3 length: 17 residues. Between the trimmed V and J ends, which lost 1 base and 0 bases, there was a span of 13 bases. Per germline, CDR1 MDHEN and CDR2 SYDVKM. CDR3 loop: CASSLSYGGSSGNTIYF. The CDR3 nucleotides read TGTGCCAGCAGTTTATCATACGGGGGTTCCTCTGGAAACACCATATATTTT.

This chain uses TRBV19 with TRBJ1-1; 8 bases are shared with TRBD1. The CDR3 totals 14 residues. The V and J ends lost 5 bases and 5 bases, in that order; junction bases with no gene match: 7. Germline CDR1 reads LNHDA; CDR2 reads SQIVND (reference sequence). The CDR3 bases are TGTGCCAGTAGTGCGACAGGGGTTGGGACTGAAGCTTTCTTT. Its translation: CASSATGVGTEAFF. Full variable domain (remainder filled in from reference TRBV19 and TRBJ1-1): DGGITQSPKYLFRKEGQNVTLSCEQNLNHDAMYWYRQDPGQGLRLIYYSQIVNDFQKGDIAEGYSVSREKKESFPLTVTSAQKNPTAFYLCASSATGVGTEAFFGQGTRLTVV.

The V gene is TRBV28, the J gene TRBJ1-1; perhaps TRBD1 as D (5 bases). CDR3 length: 12 amino acids. The germline V gene has CDR1 MDHEN and CDR2 SYDVKM. V shed 5 bases and J shed 8 bases, with 12 bases lying between them. CDR3 nucleotide sequence: TGTGCCAGCAGTAGCCCCTGGACAGAAGCTTTCTTT. Protein product: CASSSPWTEAFF.

This rearrangement joins TRBV19 to TRBJ2-2; maybe TRBD2 (5 bases). V was clipped by 7 bases and J by 3 bases, with 12 bases between them. The CDR3 has 14 amino acids. Germline V lookup: CDR1 LNHDA, CDR2 SQIVND (reference sequence). The CDR3 is CASTDRGDTGELFF. The CDR3 bases are TGTGCCAGTACCGATCGGGGTGACACCGGGGAGCTGTTTTTT.

V and J are TRBV18 and TRBJ2-1, with D uncertain. This CDR3 comprises 13 residues. The V end lost 0 bases, the J end lost 8 bases, and 8 bases lay between the germline ends. Per the germline V gene, CDR1 is KGHSH and CDR2 is LQKENI. The CDR3 protein is CASSPPVGDEQFF. The CDR3 DNA is TGTGCCAGCTCACCACCGGTTGGGGATGAGCAGTTCTTC.

The rearrangement joins TRBV29-1 to TRBJ1-4, with 8 bases fitting TRBD1. V lost 7 bases, J lost 8 bases, and 6 bases stayed unmatched. From germline, CDR1 is SQVTM and CDR2 ANQGSEA. The CDR3 runs to 12 residues. This chain's CDR3 is CSGRDRQEKLFF. The CDR3 DNA reads TGCAGCGGCCGGGACAGGCAAGAAAAACTGTTTTTT.

The gene calls are TRBV28 and TRBJ1-1; 7 nucleotides agree with TRBD1. Trimming cost V 2 bases and J 4 bases; bases outside gene matches: 7. Germline CDR1 is MDHEN and CDR2 is SYDVKM. The CDR3 consists of 15 residues. The CDR3, as DNA: TGTGCCAGCAGTTTACATCAGGGGGTGAGCACTGAAGCTTTCTTT. Translation gives CASSLHQGVSTEAFF.

The CDR3 region has the DNA TGTGCCAGCAGTACGAAGACTAGCGGGAGAATCTACGAGCAGTACTTC. Translating it yields CASSTKTSGRIYEQYF. The chain couples TRBV27 to TRBJ2-7, with 12 bases identical to TRBD2. Germline CDR1 and CDR2: MNHEY and SMNVEV (reference sequence). The CDR3 is made up of 16 amino acids. V lost 5 bases to trimming and J lost 3 bases; unmatched junction nucleotides: 8.

The chain uses TRBV3-1 (or the pseudogene TRBV3-2) and TRBJ1-2; tentative D call: TRBD1 (6 bases). CDR1 is LGHDT and CDR2 is YNNKEL in the germline V gene (reference sequence). The V end lost 4 bases, the J end lost 5 bases, and 11 bases lay between the germline ends. This CDR3 spans 13 amino acids. The CDR3 is CASSPDRTYGYTF. Written as DNA, the CDR3 is TGTGCCAGCAGCCCAGACAGGACTTATGGCTACACCTTC.